This TCR beta chain originates from a study of cytomegalovirus exposure and HLA in healthy donors (dated by TCRdb to the late 2010s). Looking at the study overall: According to an earlier analysis of around 600 of the donors, about 179 million T cells yielded over 90 million unique TCR beta sequences and approximately 280 Gb of sequence data. The study profiled the T cell repertoires of 666 subjects by immunosequencing and related them to cytomegalovirus serostatus. The aim of the study was to test whether cataloging public T cell receptors could identify signatures of past pathogen exposure. All discovery cohort repertoires had been generated using a single sequencing platform. To predict cytomegalovirus infection status, the study brought together high-throughput TCR immunosequencing, statistical association of individual TCRs with disease status, and machine learning. Roughly 300 gigabases of sequencing data and approximately 92 million unique TCR sequences made up an early release that covered fewer than 650 HLA-typed donors. Four to six DR-DQ haplotypes were handled as single units for association and clustering, since linkage in the cohort was strong. Donor age, sex, ethnicity and CMV serostatus were collected together with the repertoire data. A later analysis re-examined previously published TCR beta repertoires from hundreds of donors and added high-resolution HLA genotyping to investigate patterns of TCR occurrence. In the later analysis, no new phenotypic data were used to find candidate immune exposures; instead, reliance was placed on TCR beta sequences and their occurrence across donors. A separate validation cohort of roughly 120 different subjects was used in addition to the 666-subject first cohort. Across about 370 genotyped donors of the cohort, an average of 235,054 unique TCR beta nucleotide sequences per donor were sequenced, and 15% to 20% of those sequences were non-productive. HLA typing included class I and class II loci at four-digit resolution. In a later genetic analysis, genome-wide SNP genotypes for about 55% of the roughly 670 donors were used, and that subset was treated as a discovery cohort. The genetic ancestry cluster associated with self-reported Caucasian donors included roughly 84% of the 350 to 500 genotyped donors. The number of typed donors differed by locus: roughly 629-640 for A, B, C, DRB1 and DQB1; 500 to 550 for DQA1; around 580 for DPA1; and some 470 for DPB1. To decide whether each TCR beta V gene segment behaved as functional or pseudogenic, an earlier analysis of some 580 of the donors relied on high-throughput TCR beta sequencing.

What the research found in general, with its limitations: The classifier was reported to diagnose cytomegalovirus status with high specificity and sensitivity in both the original cohort and the validation cohort. A group of highly shared sequence variants was considered likely to be a technical artifact of the sequencing pipeline. According to a later genetic analysis, donors in an Asian-associated ancestry cluster had fewer N-insertions in productive TCRs than the approximately 700-donor mean. Linkage disequilibrium might explain the correlated functional status among segregating V segments, but an unknown experimental factor could not be ruled out. The authors suggested that the approach could potentially be generalized to other disease states and immunological phenotypes. Specific HLA alleles were associated with over 15,000 TCR beta sequences at a false discovery rate of 0.05 in a later analysis. Because HLA typing was unavailable for some donors at each locus, only the typed subset was used in association tests. When HLA alleles, especially DR and DQ, strongly co-occurred, TCR associations were difficult to assign to individual alleles. Because counts were too low, about 18 rarely observed V segments, including chromosome 9 orphons, were excluded from the earlier analysis of 587 of the donors. Most CMV-associated TCR beta chains appeared to be HLA-restricted in a later analysis, and the HLA associations seemed to be driven largely by CMV exposure. Presence/absence analyses assumed roughly uniform sequencing depth across donors, an assumption that may not hold. In a later analysis, HLA-associated TCR beta chains were found to be more clonally expanded and to have lower generation probabilities than equally common non-associated chains. A few of the identified cytomegalovirus-associated TCR beta chains were confirmed in vitro to be specific for cytomegalovirus antigens. A further reported finding was that TCR beta sequences accurately predicted the HLA-A and HLA-B alleles for most subjects in the first cohort. Most TCR sequences were seen in very few donors, while some public TCRs were found in many individuals. According to a later analysis, parvovirus B19, influenza, CMV and Epstein-Barr virus appeared linked to several top co-occurrence clusters. A later analysis found that TCR association rates varied across HLA loci, with DRB1 alleles showing the most associated TCRs and HLA-C alleles the fewest. The 87-base-pair reads could not distinguish some IMGT-functional V segments, including TRBV6-2 and TRBV6-3, so those segments were excluded. V-gene and J-gene trimming of TCR beta chains was associated with a missense DCLRE1C variant in a later genetic analysis, and the association was replicated in an independent cohort. Broadly in line with IMGT annotations, most TCR beta V segments showed up in productive rearrangements about 87% or about 30% of the time in an earlier analysis of approximately 600 of the donors. This cohort had only TCR beta chains sequenced, and the lack of alpha or paired-chain data limited which features could be detected. For the cohort, immune exposure information was limited to CMV serostatus. A total of fewer than 200 TCR beta chains were listed by the study as associated with cytomegalovirus.

Counted from cysteine to phenylalanine, this CDR3 has 18 amino acids. Kept here is only the CDR3 DNA, which spans 54 bases and is read in frame from base 1. The CDR1 and CDR2 encoded by the germline V gene (reference sequence) are LNHDA and SQIVND. Unmatched junction bases come to 11, with V trimmed by 5 bases and J by 3 bases. Library preparation employed the immunoSEQ multiplex PCR assay. A mixture of 60 forward primers for TCR Vbeta segments and 13 reverse primers for TCR Jbeta segments was used in the multiplex PCR. The CDR3 region of rearranged TCR beta genes was amplified from genomic DNA with a multiplex PCR assay. On the Illumina HiSeq System, the amplified TCR beta libraries were sequenced as 87-base-pair reads. In the source study's methods: A later analysis tallied roughly 76 million unique TCR beta chains across the 700 or so repertoires, and roughly 11 million of those chains were shared by two or more donors. Raw reads were error-corrected and collapsed into unique sequences by a nearest-neighbor algorithm in which closely related sequences were merged to remove PCR and sequencing errors. To assign V, D and J gene segments, CDR3 sequences were aligned to IMGT reference sequences. For a sequence to be retained, a match of at least six nucleotides to both a V gene segment and a J gene segment was required. A rearrangement was called productive if the CDR3 had no stop codons and remained in frame with V and J, and every other rearrangement was called non-productive. Following IMGT convention, CDR3 was defined as the stretch from the second conserved V-encoded cysteine up to the conserved J-encoded phenylalanine. Sequences without an unambiguous match to a single V gene segment were excluded from the earlier analysis of 500 to 700 of the donors. In an earlier analysis of some 590 of the donors, V segments were called functional above 56.7% productive rearrangements and were called segregating when the between-donor standard deviation exceeded 5%. A statistical classification framework was developed to diagnose cytomegalovirus status using the catalog of TCR beta chain sequences. A later analysis assigned V and J genes by comparing TCR nucleotide sequences with IMGT/GENE-DB human TR gene sequences. Using the TCRdist pipeline, a later analysis assigned CDR3 sequences along with most-parsimonious VDJ recombination scenarios. A later analysis defined each TCR beta chain by its CDR3 amino acid sequence plus V-gene family, and excluded reads lacking a unique V-gene family. A later analysis removed several hundred highly shared, low-generation-probability nucleotide sequences to deal with suspected cross-contamination and a sequencing artifact. In a later analysis, a clonal expansion index was calculated for each public chain from normalized within-repertoire ranks of inferred template counts. A later analysis computed generation probabilities with a VDJ recombination model fitted to out-of-frame rearrangements, and checked the results against IGoR. A later analysis scored TCR-TCR, TCR-HLA and TCR-CMV co-occurrence with hypergeometric tests, applying a repertoire-size bias correction to TCR pairs. A later analysis estimated false discovery rates by permuting HLA or CMV assignments 20 times. In a later analysis, co-occurring TCRs were grouped using DBSCAN, and TCRdist sequence similarity was added for clustering within HLA-allele-positive subsets. Repertoires with fewer than 30,000 or more than 120,000 public chains, plus five repertoires with anomalous nucleotide sharing, were excluded from co-occurrence clustering. TCRdb holds this immuneACCESS table with in-frame rearrangements only. Some clones are missing; in checked studies, unresolved V genes explain under half, and the rest has no known cause. From that table come the V and J calls and clone size; the DNA was used to work out D and trimming. A total of 90,000 to 100,000 clones appear in this sample, 55% to 75% of them only once. The top ten hold under 3% of the sample.

Concerning this clone itself: Its antigen remains undetermined. There are no base qualities to consult, and no much larger clone falls within one base.

The cohort comprised 710 or so healthy bone marrow donors. All cohort members were sampled while nominally healthy, although unrecorded immune exposures were likely present. The donor was CMV seronegative and was included in the group of about 400 seronegative cohort members. Every donor gave a peripheral blood sample, and the peripheral blood mononuclear cells from that sample were used for TCR beta sequencing. Genomic DNA extraction from the blood cell samples was performed with the Qiagen DNeasy Blood Extraction Kit. The specimen was PBMCs. The V and J genes are TRBV19 and TRBJ2-4; TRBD1 aligns with 12 central bases. The origin of this receptor is a man aged 50 to 59 in good health and CMV-seronegative. The CDR3 reads CASSGDRGQILGKNIQYF. The nucleotide sequence is TGTGCCAGTAGTGGGGACAGGGGGCAGATTTTGGGCAAAAACATTCAGTACTTC. Where the CDR3 stops, the reference TRBV19 and TRBJ2-4 genes take over; the full variable domain is DGGITQSPKYLFRKEGQNVTLSCEQNLNHDAMYWYRQDPGQGLRLIYYSQIVNDFQKGDIAEGYSVSREKKESFPLTVTSAQKNPTAFYLCASSGDRGQILGKNIQYFGAGTRLSVL.